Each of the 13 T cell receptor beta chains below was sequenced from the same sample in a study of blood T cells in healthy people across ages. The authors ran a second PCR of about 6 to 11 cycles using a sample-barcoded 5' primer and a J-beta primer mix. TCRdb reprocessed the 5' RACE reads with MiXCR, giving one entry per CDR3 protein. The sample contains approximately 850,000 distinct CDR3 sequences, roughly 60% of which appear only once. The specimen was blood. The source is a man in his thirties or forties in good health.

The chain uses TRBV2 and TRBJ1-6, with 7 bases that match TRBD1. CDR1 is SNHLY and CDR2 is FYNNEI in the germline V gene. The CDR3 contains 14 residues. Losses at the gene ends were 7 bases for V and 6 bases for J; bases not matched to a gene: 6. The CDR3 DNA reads TGTGCCAGCACACAGACAGGGACTAATTCACCCCTCCACTTT. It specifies CASTQTGTNSPLHF. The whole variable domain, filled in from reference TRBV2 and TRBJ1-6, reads EPEVTQTPSHQVTQMGQEVILRCVPISNHLYFYWYRQILGQKVEFLVSFYNNEISEKSEIFDDQFSVERPDGSNFTLKIRSTKLEDSAMYFCASTQTGTNSPLHFGNGTRLTVT.

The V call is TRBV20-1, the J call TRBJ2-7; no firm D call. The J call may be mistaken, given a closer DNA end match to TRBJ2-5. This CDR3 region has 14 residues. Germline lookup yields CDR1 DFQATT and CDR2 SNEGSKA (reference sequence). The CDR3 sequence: CSARSLREQETQYF. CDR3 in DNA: TGCAGTGCTAGATCCCTAAGAGAGCAAGAGACCCAGTACTTC.

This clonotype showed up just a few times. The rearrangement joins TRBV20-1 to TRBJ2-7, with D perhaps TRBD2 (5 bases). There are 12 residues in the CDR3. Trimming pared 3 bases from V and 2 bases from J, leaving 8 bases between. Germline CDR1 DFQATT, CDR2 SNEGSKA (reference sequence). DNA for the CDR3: TGCAGTGCTAGTCCCGGGGCCTACGAGCAGTACTTC. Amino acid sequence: CSASPGAYEQYF.

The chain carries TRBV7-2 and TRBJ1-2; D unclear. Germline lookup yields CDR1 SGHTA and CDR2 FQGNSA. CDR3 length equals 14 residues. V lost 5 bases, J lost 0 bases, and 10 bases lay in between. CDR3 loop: CASSPERTNYGYTF. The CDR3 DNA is TGTGCCAGCAGCCCGGAGAGAACTAACTATGGCTACACCTTC.

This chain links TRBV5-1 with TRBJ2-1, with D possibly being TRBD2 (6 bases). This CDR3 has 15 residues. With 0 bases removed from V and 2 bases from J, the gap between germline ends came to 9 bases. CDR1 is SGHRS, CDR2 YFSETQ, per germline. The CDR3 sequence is CASSLEEGTYNEQFF. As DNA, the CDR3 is TGCGCCAGCAGCTTGGAGGAGGGGACCTACAATGAGCAGTTCTTC. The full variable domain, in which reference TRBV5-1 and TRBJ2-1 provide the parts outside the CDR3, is KAGVTQTPRYLIKTRGQQVTLSCSPISGHRSVSWYQQTPGQGLQFLFEYFSETQRNKGNFPGRFSGRQFSNSRSEMNVSTLELGDSALYLCASSLEEGTYNEQFFGPGTRLTVL.

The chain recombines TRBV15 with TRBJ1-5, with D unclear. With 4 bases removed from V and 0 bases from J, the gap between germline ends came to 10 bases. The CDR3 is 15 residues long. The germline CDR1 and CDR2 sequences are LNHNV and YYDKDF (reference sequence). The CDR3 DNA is TGTGCCACCAGCAAGGAGGAGTATAGCAATCAGCCCCAGCATTTT. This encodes CATSKEEYSNQPQHF.

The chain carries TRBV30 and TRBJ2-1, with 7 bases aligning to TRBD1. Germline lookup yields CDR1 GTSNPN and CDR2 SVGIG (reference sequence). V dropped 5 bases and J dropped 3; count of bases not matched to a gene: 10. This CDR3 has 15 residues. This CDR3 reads CAWSQGVINYNEQFF. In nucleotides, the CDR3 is TGTGCCTGGTCTCAGGGGGTTATAAACTACAATGAGCAGTTCTTC. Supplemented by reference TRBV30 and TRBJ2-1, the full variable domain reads SQTIHQWPATLVQPVGSPLSLECTVEGTSNPNLYWYRQAAGRGLQLLFYSVGIGQISSEVPQNLSASRPQDRQFILSSKKLLLSDSGFYLCAWSQGVINYNEQFFGPGTRLTVL.

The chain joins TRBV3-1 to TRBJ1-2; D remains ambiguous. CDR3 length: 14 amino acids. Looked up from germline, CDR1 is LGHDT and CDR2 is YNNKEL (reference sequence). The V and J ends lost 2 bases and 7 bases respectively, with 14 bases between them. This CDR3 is CASSQPGVNVGYTF. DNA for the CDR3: TGTGCCAGCAGCCAACCGGGCGTAAACGTTGGCTACACCTTC.

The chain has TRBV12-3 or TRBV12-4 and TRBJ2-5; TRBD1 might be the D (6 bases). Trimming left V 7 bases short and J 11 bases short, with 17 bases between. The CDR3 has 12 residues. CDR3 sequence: CASNRVGEEQYF. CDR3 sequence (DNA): TGTGCCAGCAACAGGGTCGGAGAGGAGCAGTACTTC.

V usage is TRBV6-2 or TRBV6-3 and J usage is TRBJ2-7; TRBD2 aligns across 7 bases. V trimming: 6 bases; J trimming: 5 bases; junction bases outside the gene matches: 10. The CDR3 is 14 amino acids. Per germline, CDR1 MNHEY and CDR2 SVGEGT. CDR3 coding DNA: TGTGCCAGCAGGGCCGCGGGAGATCTCGACGAGCAGTACTTC. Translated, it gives CASRAAGDLDEQYF.

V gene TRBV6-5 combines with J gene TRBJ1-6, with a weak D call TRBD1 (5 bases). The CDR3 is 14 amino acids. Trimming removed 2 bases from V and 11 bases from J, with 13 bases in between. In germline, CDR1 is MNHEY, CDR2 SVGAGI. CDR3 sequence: CASSYGQGVAPLHF. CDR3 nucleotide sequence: TGTGCCAGCAGTTACGGTCAGGGTGTCGCACCCCTCCACTTT.

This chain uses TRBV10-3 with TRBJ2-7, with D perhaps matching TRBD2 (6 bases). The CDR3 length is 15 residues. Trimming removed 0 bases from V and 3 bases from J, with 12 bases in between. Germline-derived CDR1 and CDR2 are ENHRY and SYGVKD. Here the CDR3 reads CAISESVRGLYEQYF. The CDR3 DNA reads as TGTGCCATCAGTGAGTCGGTGCGGGGTCTCTACGAGCAGTACTTC.

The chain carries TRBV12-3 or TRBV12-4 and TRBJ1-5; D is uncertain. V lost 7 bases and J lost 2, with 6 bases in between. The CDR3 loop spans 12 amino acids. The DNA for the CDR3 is TGTGCCAGCAAAGTTGGCAATCAGCCCCAGCATTTT. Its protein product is CASKVGNQPQHF.